This T cell receptor beta chain stems from a study of blood T cells in healthy people across ages. Points from the study as a whole: Observed TCR beta diversity showed a strong correlation with the percentage of naive T cells as measured by flow cytometry. Higher diversity and more naive CD4+ cells were features of long-lived donors, compared to aged donors.

Sample-barcoded 5' priming and a J-beta primer mix drove a second PCR of about 7 to 11 cycles. TCRdb itself ran the 5' RACE reads through MiXCR, one entry per CDR3 protein. The top ten clones hold roughly 3.8% of a sample with about 800,000 distinct CDR3 sequences, around 25% of them seen once. The CDR3 spans 14 residues. With respect to this clonotype: The antigen remains unidentified.

It was around 10 milliliters of peripheral blood that were drawn from each donor. These data are also associated with another study on T cells of mothers and their children. That report adds: RNA extracted was entirely used for cDNA synthesis, approximately 1.4 ug per 15 ul.

What was sequenced was blood. This receptor was obtained from a boy younger than 18 in good health. V gene TRBV12-3 or TRBV12-4 combines with J gene TRBJ2-5; possibly TRBD1 for D (5 bases). The better agreement between TRBJ2-1 and the DNA end casts doubt on the J call. As DNA, the CDR3 is TGTGCCAGCAGTTTGGGGCAGGATCACAATGAGCAGTTCTTC. This translates into CASSLGQDHNEQFF.